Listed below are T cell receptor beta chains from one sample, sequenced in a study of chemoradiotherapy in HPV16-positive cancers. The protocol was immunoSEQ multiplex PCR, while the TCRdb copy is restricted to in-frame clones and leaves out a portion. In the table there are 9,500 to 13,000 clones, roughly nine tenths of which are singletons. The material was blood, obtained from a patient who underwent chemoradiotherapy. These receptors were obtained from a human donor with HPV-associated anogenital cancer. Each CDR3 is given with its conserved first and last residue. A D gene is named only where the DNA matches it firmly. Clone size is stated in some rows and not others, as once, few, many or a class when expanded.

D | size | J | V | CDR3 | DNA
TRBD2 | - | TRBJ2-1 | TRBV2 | CASSGLAGAGRSYNEQFF | TGTGCCAGCAGTGGCCTAGCGGGGGCAGGTCGGTCCTACAATGAGCAGTTCTTC
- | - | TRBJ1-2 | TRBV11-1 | CASSFRGYGYTF | TGTGCCAGCAGCTTCCGTGGCTATGGCTACACCTTC
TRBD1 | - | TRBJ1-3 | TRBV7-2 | CASSVGTVPGNTIYF | TGTGCCAGCAGCGTGGGGACAGTCCCTGGAAACACCATATATTTT
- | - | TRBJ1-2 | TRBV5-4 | CASSHRVAYGYTF | TGTGCCAGCAGTCACAGGGTTGCTTATGGCTACACCTTC
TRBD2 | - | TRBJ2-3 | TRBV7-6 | CASSPSGGASTDTQYF | TGTGCCAGCAGCCCGAGCGGGGGTGCTAGCACAGATACGCAGTATTTT
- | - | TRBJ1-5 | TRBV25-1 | CASSEYLKRILGNQPQHF | TGTGCCAGCAGTGAATACCTCAAACGGATTTTGGGCAATCAGCCCCAGCATTTT
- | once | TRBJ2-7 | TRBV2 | CASSEVRVESPRGEQYF | TGTGCCAGCAGTGAAGTTAGGGTCGAATCCCCAAGGGGCGAGCAGTACTTC
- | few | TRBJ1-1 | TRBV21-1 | CASSTAQEPNTEAFF | TGTGCCAGCAGCACAGCGCAGGAGCCGAACACTGAAGCTTTCTTT
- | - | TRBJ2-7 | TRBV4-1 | CASSLGGAAYEQYF | TGCGCCAGCAGCCTTGGGGGCGCGGCCTACGAGCAGTACTTC
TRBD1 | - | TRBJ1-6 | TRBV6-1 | CASSEAQTGGSPLHF | TGTGCCAGCAGTGAAGCGCAGACAGGGGGCTCACCCCTCCACTTT
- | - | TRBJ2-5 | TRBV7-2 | CASSSGRRGTQYF | TGTGCCAGCAGCTCCGGACGTAGGGGGACCCAGTACTTC
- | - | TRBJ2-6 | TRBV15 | CATSRGGGAGANVLTF | TGTGCCACCAGCAGAGGTGGGGGGGCAGGGGCCAACGTCCTGACTTTC
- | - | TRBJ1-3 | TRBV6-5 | CASSRGPSSGNTIYF | TGTGCCAGCAGTAGGGGACCGAGCTCTGGAAACACCATATATTTT
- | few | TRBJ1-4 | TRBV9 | CASTPRGGNEKLFF | TGTGCCAGCACCCCAAGGGGGGGCAATGAAAAACTGTTTTTT
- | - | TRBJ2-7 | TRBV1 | CTSSQGSGFSYEQYF | TGCACCAGCAGCCAGGGGAGCGGCTTCTCCTACGAGCAGTACTTC
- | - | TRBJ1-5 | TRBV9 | CASSVAGAGNQPQHF | TGTGCCAGCAGCGTAGCGGGGGCAGGGAATCAGCCCCAGCATTTT
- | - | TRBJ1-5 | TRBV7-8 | CASSSYGGRGNQPQHF | TGTGCCAGCAGCTCATATGGGGGCCGAGGCAATCAGCCCCAGCATTTT
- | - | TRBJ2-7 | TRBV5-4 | CASSFGTEKGEQYF | TGTGCCAGCAGCTTCGGGACGGAAAAGGGCGAGCAGTACTTC
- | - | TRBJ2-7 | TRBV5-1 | CASSLASGASYEQYF | TGCGCCAGCAGCTTGGCCTCGGGGGCCTCCTACGAGCAGTACTTC
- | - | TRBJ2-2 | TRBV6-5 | CASRVVGRVTGELFF | TGTGCCAGCAGAGTTGTCGGAAGGGTCACCGGGGAGCTGTTTTTT
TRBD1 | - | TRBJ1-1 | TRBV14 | CASSQDRGATEAFF | TGTGCCAGCAGCCAAGACAGGGGGGCCACTGAAGCTTTCTTT
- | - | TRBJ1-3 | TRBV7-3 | CASSFLNSGNTIYF | TGTGCCAGCAGCTTTCTTAACTCTGGAAACACCATATATTTT
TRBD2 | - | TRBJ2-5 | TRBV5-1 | CASRGTSGASGETQYF | TGCGCCAGCAGAGGGACTAGCGGGGCCTCCGGGGAGACCCAGTACTTC
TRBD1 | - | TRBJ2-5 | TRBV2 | CASSEGGGTGEETQYF | TGTGCCAGCAGTGAAGGTGGGGGGACAGGGGAAGAGACCCAGTACTTC
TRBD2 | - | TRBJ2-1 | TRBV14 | CASSQEAGGLLGNEQFF | TGTGCCAGCAGCCAGGAAGCGGGGGGGCTACTGGGCAATGAGCAGTTCTTC
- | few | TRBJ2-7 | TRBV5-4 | CASSLSSSPEQYF | TGTGCCAGCAGCTTGTCAAGTAGCCCCGAGCAGTACTTC
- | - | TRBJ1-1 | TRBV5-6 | CASVNLGGASTEAFF | TGTGCCAGCGTGAATCTAGGGGGGGCAAGCACTGAAGCTTTCTTT
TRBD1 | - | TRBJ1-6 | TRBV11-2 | CASSLNSGTGDSPLHF | TGTGCCAGCAGCTTAAACTCCGGGACAGGGGATTCACCCCTCCACTTT
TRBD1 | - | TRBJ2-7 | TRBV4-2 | CASSQAGQVPEQYF | TGTGCCAGCAGCCAAGCCGGACAGGTTCCGGAGCAGTACTTC
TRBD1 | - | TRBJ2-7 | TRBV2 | CASSEDRGLNYEQYF | TGTGCCAGCAGTGAGGACAGGGGTCTTAACTACGAGCAGTACTTC
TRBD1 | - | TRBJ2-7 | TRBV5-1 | CASRDSELEQYF | TGCGCCAGCCGGGACAGCGAATTGGAGCAGTACTTC
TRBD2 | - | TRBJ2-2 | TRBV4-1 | CASSLLAGVTGELFF | TGCGCCAGCAGCCTTTTAGCGGGGGTCACCGGGGAGCTGTTTTTT
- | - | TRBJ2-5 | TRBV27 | CASSNSYRQRETQYF | TGTGCCAGCAGTAATTCCTACCGACAGCGGGAGACCCAGTACTTC
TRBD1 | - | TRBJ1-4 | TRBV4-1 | CASSQEGTGGEKLFF | TGCGCCAGCAGCCAGGAAGGGACAGGGGGTGAAAAACTGTTTTTT
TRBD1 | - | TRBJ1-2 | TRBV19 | CASSTPTGFVYGYTF | TGTGCCAGTAGTACCCCGACAGGGTTTGTCTATGGCTACACCTTC
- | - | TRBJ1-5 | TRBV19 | CASSMYGEGLGQPQHF | TGTGCCAGTAGTATGTACGGGGAAGGGTTGGGTCAGCCCCAGCATTTT
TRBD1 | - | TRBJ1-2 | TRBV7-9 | CASSLAGSGQVHGYTF | TGTGCCAGCAGCTTAGCGGGTTCGGGACAGGTCCATGGCTACACCTTC
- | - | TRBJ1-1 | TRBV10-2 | CASTTPTGNTEAFF | TGCGCCAGCACGACCCCGACAGGGAACACTGAAGCTTTCTTT
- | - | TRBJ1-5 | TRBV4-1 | CASSPQGPSNQPQHF | TGCGCCAGCAGCCCTCAGGGCCCTAGCAATCAGCCCCAGCATTTT
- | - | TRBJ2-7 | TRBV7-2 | CASSLGLVGNYEQYF | TGTGCCAGCAGCTTAGGACTAGTAGGGAACTACGAGCAGTACTTC
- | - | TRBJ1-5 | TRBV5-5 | CASSLQQYSNQPQHF | TGTGCCAGCAGCCTGCAGCAGTATAGCAATCAGCCCCAGCATTTT
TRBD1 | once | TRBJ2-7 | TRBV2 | CASSGTGISYEQYF | TGTGCCAGCAGTGGGACAGGGATCTCCTACGAGCAGTACTTC
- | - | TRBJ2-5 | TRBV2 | CARDEIGQETQYF | TGTGCCAGAGATGAGATCGGGCAAGAGACCCAGTACTTC
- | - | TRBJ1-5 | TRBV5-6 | CASSYGQHSQPQHF | TGTGCCAGCAGCTACGGACAGCACTCTCAGCCCCAGCATTTT
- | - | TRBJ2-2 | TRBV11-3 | CASSSGETNTGELFF | TGTGCCAGCAGCTCTGGAGAGACGAACACCGGGGAGCTGTTTTTT
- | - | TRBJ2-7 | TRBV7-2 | CASSLDPRVDEQYF | TGTGCCAGCAGCTTAGATCCCAGGGTAGACGAGCAGTACTTC
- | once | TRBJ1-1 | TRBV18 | CASSEQAPRQNTEAFF | TGTGCCAGCTCAGAACAGGCTCCCCGGCAAAACACTGAAGCTTTCTTT
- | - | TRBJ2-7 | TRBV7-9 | CASSLGRGYEQYF | TGTGCCAGCAGCTTAGGCAGGGGCTACGAGCAGTACTTC
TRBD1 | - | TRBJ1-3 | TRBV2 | CASSEPRDSSGNTIYF | TGTGCCAGCAGTGAACCCCGGGACAGCTCTGGAAACACCATATATTTT
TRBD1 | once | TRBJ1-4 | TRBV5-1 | CASSPDRGIREKLFF | TGCGCCAGCAGCCCGGACAGGGGGATTCGAGAAAAACTGTTTTTT
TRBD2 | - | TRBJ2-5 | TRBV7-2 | CASSLGTGGKTQYF | TGTGCCAGCAGCTTAGGGACGGGGGGAAAGACCCAGTACTTC
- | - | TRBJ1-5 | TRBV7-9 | CASTPGGSNQPQHF | TGTGCCAGCACACCCGGGGGCAGTAATCAGCCCCAGCATTTT
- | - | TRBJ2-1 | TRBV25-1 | CASSDVRQDEQFF | TGTGCCAGCAGTGATGTGAGACAGGACGAGCAGTTCTTC
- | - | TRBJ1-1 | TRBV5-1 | CASRKEVNTEAFF | TGCGCCAGCAGGAAGGAGGTGAACACTGAAGCTTTCTTT
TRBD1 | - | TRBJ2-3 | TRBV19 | CASSQGAGLTDTQYF | TGTGCCAGTAGCCAGGGGGCTGGTTTGACAGATACGCAGTATTTT
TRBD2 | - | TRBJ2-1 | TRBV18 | CASSPLSLAEPYNEQFF | TGTGCCAGCTCACCACTCTCCCTAGCGGAACCTTACAATGAGCAGTTCTTC
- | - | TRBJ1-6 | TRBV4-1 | CASSHPVPESSYNSPLHF | TGCGCCAGCAGCCACCCAGTCCCGGAAAGCTCCTATAATTCACCCCTCCACTTT
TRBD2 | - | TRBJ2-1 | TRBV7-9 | CASSLRGASGGGEQFF | TGTGCCAGCAGCCTAAGGGGAGCTAGCGGGGGGGGTGAGCAGTTCTTC
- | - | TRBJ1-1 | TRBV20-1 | CSAAPNTEAFF | TGCAGTGCCGCGCCGAACACTGAAGCTTTCTTT
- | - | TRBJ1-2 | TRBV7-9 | CASSLTADYGYTF | TGTGCCAGCAGCCTCACAGCTGACTATGGCTACACCTTC